The subject of this entry is one T cell receptor beta chain. Its target is not known. This record belongs to a study of CD8 T cells in ankylosing spondylitis. Study-level points and caveats: Researchers reportedly found disease-linked clones significantly enriched in matched ankylosing spondylitis synovial fluid. Several highly homologous variants formed a TCR beta motif that appeared characteristic of ankylosing spondylitis blood. Disease-linked clones proved CD8+ and comparatively uncommon in peripheral blood.

Libraries of TCR beta came from quantitative 5'-RACE with molecular barcodes. TCRdb recomputed calls from the 5' RACE reads with MiXCR, one row per CDR3 protein. The repertoire holds 200,000 to 300,000 distinct CDR3 sequences, with about 10% as singletons. This CDR3 is 14 amino acids long. With 4 bases removed from V and 2 bases from J, the gap between germline ends came to 9 bases. The V gene's germline CDR1 is SGHRS and CDR2 YFSETQ. This chain connects TRBV5-1 to TRBJ2-2; D not certain. This clonotype was sampled from a male donor with ankylosing spondylitis or in good health (not recorded which). Material for sequencing was blood, either unsorted or a sorted T cell fraction (not recorded which). The CDR3 region has the DNA TGCGCCAGCAGCCCATCCAAAAACACCGGGGAGCTGTTTTTT. As protein: CASSPSKNTGELFF.